This is a list of T cell receptor beta chains from one sample in a study of glioma-infiltrating T cells after dendritic cell vaccination. The method was immunoSEQ multiplex PCR; TCRdb's version includes in-frame clones alone and lacks a portion of them. Altogether roughly 100,000 clones are present, about four fifths being singletons, with the ten largest covering around 12%. The sample consisted of blood, taken before dendritic cell vaccination. The receptors here all came from a human donor with glioblastoma. Both conserved end residues are part of each CDR3. A D gene is named only where the DNA matches it firmly. Clone size is stated in some rows and not others, as once, few, many or a class when expanded.

D	size	V	length	J	DNA	CDR3
.	.	TRBV4-1	14	TRBJ1-4	TGCGCCAGCAGCAAAACAGGGAGGGATGAAAAACTGTTTTTT	CASSKTGRDEKLFF
.	.	TRBV27	13	TRBJ1-5	TGTGCCAGCAGTCCCCCCGGTTATCAGCCCCAGCATTTT	CASSPPGYQPQHF
.	.	TRBV5-1	14	TRBJ2-2	TGCGCCAGCAGCGAACGGACGAACACCGGGGAGCCGTTTTTT	CASSERTNTGEPFF
TRBD1	few	TRBV11-3	15	TRBJ1-2	TGTGCCAGCAGCGACAGGGGCACCACTAACTATGGCTACACCTTC	CASSDRGTTNYGYTF
TRBD1	.	TRBV7-2	15	TRBJ1-2	TGTGCCAGCAGCTCCCGGGACAGGGGGTACTATGGCTACACCTTC	CASSSRDRGYYGYTF
.	.	TRBV4-2	14	TRBJ1-1	TGTGCCAGCAGCCAAGAAAGGAGTGGGACTGAAGCTTTCTTT	CASSQERSGTEAFF
.	few	TRBV4-1	14	TRBJ1-4	TGCGCCAGCAGTCGGCCCGGTCAGAGGGAAAAACTGTTTTTT	CASSRPGQREKLFF
TRBD1	.	TRBV30	14	TRBJ1-6	TGTGCCGGGAGTAGGGGACAGGATAATTCCCCCCTCCACTTT	CAGSRGQDNSPLHF
.	once	TRBV5-4	15	TRBJ2-1	TGTGCCAGCAGCTTGGAGCCAGGGATACGCAATGAGCAGTTCTTC	CASSLEPGIRNEQFF
.	.	TRBV27	16	TRBJ1-2	TGTGCCAGCAGTCCTTCAAACCGGCGGCGGTTGTGGGGCTACACCTTC	CASSPSNRRRLWGYTF
TRBD2	.	TRBV11-2	16	TRBJ2-2	TGTGCCAGCAGCCCCGGACTAGCGGGTAGCACCGGGGAGCTGTTTTTT	CASSPGLAGSTGELFF
.	.	TRBV11-2	15	TRBJ1-3	TGTGCCAGCAGCTCAACAGGGTTTGGTGGAAACACCATATATTTT	CASSSTGFGGNTIYF
TRBD2	.	TRBV27	15	TRBJ2-5	TGTGCCAGCAGTTTACGGGCGGGGGGTATGGAGACCCAGTACTTC	CASSLRAGGMETQYF
.	.	TRBV21-1	16	TRBJ2-7	TGTGCCAGCAGCAAACTTCTTGGGGGCAGTTACTACGAGCAGTACTTC	CASSKLLGGSYYEQYF
.	.	TRBV7-9	19	TRBJ1-2	TGTGCCAGCAGCTTCCCCCGCCGGGACATAACAAGCGTTAACTATGGCTACACCTTC	CASSFPRRDITSVNYGYTF
.	.	TRBV7-3	14	TRBJ1-1	TGTGCCAGCAGCTTAAACGGGGAAGACGCTGAAGCTTTCTTT	CASSLNGEDAEAFF
TRBD1	.	TRBV5-6	15	TRBJ1-2	TGTGCCAGCAGCTTAGGGGGGACAGCCAACTATGGCTACACCTTC	CASSLGGTANYGYTF
.	few	TRBV6-1	13	TRBJ1-1	TGTGCCAGCAGTGACTGGGAGAGGGCGAAAGCTTTCTTT	CASSDWERAKAFF
TRBD1	.	TRBV6-6	14	TRBJ1-4	TGTGCCAGCAGTCTGACAGGGCCTAATGAAAAACTGTTTTTT	CASSLTGPNEKLFF
TRBD1	.	TRBV5-1	14	TRBJ2-7	TGCGCCAGCAGCTTCGACAGGGATCCCCACGAGCAGTACTTC	CASSFDRDPHEQYF
.	.	TRBV6-1	14	TRBJ1-2	TGTGCCAGCAGTGAAGGAGGGTTAGGATATGGCTACACCTTC	CASSEGGLGYGYTF
TRBD2	.	TRBV7-9	15	TRBJ2-1	TGTGCCAGCTCTAGGACTAGCGGGGACCACAATGAGCAGTTCTTC	CASSRTSGDHNEQFF
TRBD2	few	TRBV4-2	17	TRBJ2-1	TGTGCCAGCAGCCTCGGGACTAGCGGGGGGGACGTCAATGAGCAGTTCTTC	CASSLGTSGGDVNEQFF
TRBD1	.	TRBV19	14	TRBJ2-7	TGTGCCAGTAGTTATCAGACAGGGGGCTACGAGCAGTACTTC	CASSYQTGGYEQYF
TRBD1	.	TRBV7-8	14	TRBJ1-1	TGTGCCAGCAGTTTCCGGGACAGGGTCACTGAAGCTTTCTTT	CASSFRDRVTEAFF
.	many	TRBV5-1	13	TRBJ2-1	TGCGCCAGCAGCGCGGGGACAGACGATGAGCAGTTCTTC	CASSAGTDDEQFF
.	.	TRBV30	13	TRBJ1-2	TGTGCCTGGGAACCTGACAGGAACTATGGCTACACCTTC	CAWEPDRNYGYTF
TRBD1	.	TRBV7-2	15	TRBJ2-1	TGTGCCAGCAGCCTAGACAGGGATTCATCCTATGAGCAGTTCTTC	CASSLDRDSSYEQFF
.	.	TRBV23-1	16	TRBJ1-1	TGCGCCAGCAGTCAATCTAGGTGGGGGGGGAACACTGAAGCTTTCTTT	CASSQSRWGGNTEAFF
TRBD2	.	TRBV30	13	TRBJ2-3	TGTGCCCGGAGCGGGGGGAGGACAGATACGCAGTATTTT	CARSGGRTDTQYF
TRBD1	few	TRBV16	17	TRBJ1-6	TGTGCCAGCAGCCGAACCGGGACAGGGCACTATAATTCACCCCTCCACTTT	CASSRTGTGHYNSPLHF
TRBD1	few	TRBV10-3	14	TRBJ2-7	TGTGCCATCAGTGGTCGACAGGGTTCCTACGAGCAGTACTTC	CAISGRQGSYEQYF